This T cell receptor beta chain originates from a study of blood T cell repertoires in COVID-19. From germline, CDR1 is LGHNA and CDR2 YSLEER. This CDR3 region has 14 residues. V trimming: 4 bases; J trimming: 6 bases; junction bases outside the gene matches: 8. Authors' processing steps: Estimation of nucleated cell counts relied on the amplification of reference gene primers. Generated by immunoSEQ multiplex PCR, the TCRdb table keeps only in-frame clones and is missing some. D and trimming come from the DNA, and the V and J calls and clone size come from that table. The profile shows fewer than 200,000 clones, approximately 90% of them singletons.

This receptor was identified in a woman aged 55-70 years who had recovered from COVID-19. This chain connects TRBV4-3 to TRBJ1-1, with 7 bases aligning to TRBD1. Sequenced: peripheral blood. CDR3 amino acids: CASSPGQGESEAFF. The CDR3 DNA reads as TGCGCCAGCAGCCCCGGCCAGGGGGAGTCTGAAGCTTTCTTT.